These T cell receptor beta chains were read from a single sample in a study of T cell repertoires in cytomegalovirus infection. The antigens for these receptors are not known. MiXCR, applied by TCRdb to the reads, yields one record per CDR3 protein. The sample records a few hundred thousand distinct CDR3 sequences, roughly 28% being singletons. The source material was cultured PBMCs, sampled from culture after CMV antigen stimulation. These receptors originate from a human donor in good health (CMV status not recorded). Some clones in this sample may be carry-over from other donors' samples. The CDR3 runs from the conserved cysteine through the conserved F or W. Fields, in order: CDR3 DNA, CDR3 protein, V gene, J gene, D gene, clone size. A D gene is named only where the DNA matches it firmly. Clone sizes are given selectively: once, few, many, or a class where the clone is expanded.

CDR3nt: TGCGCCAGCAGCTTGGAGTGGGGTCGGCAGCCCCAGCATTTT
CDR3aa: CASSLEWGRQPQHF
v_gene: TRBV5-1
j_gene: TRBJ1-5
d_gene: NA
abundance: NA

CDR3nt: TGTGCCACCAGCAGGGACACTCCTAACAATGAGCAGTTCTTC
CDR3aa: CATSRDTPNNEQFF
v_gene: TRBV15
j_gene: TRBJ2-1
d_gene: NA
abundance: few

CDR3nt: TGTGCCAGCAGCGTAGCAGCGGGAGATAACACCGGGGAGCTGTTTTTT
CDR3aa: CASSVAAGDNTGELFF
v_gene: TRBV9
j_gene: TRBJ2-2
d_gene: TRBD2
abundance: NA

CDR3nt: TGTGCCAGCAGTTACTCGGCTGCGCGAATCGGGGAGCTGTTTTTT
CDR3aa: CASSYSAARIGELFF
v_gene: TRBV6-5
j_gene: TRBJ2-2
d_gene: NA
abundance: NA

CDR3nt: TGCAGTGGACCGGGACAGGGTGGACATTCACCCCTCCACTTT
CDR3aa: CSGPGQGGHSPLHF
v_gene: TRBV20-1
j_gene: TRBJ1-6
d_gene: TRBD1
abundance: few

CDR3nt: TGTGCCAGCAGTTACTCGGCAGGGGTTGAAGCTTTCTTT
CDR3aa: CASSYSAGVEAFF
v_gene: TRBV6-6
j_gene: TRBJ1-1
d_gene: NA
abundance: NA

CDR3nt: TGTGCCAGCAGTCCCCGGTCTCCGAGGTACAATGAGCAGTTCTTC
CDR3aa: CASSPRSPRYNEQFF
v_gene: TRBV28
j_gene: TRBJ2-1
d_gene: NA
abundance: NA

CDR3nt: TGTGCCAGCAGTGAATTGGGACCAAAGGACTACGAGCAGTACTTC
CDR3aa: CASSELGPKDYEQYF
v_gene: TRBV2
j_gene: TRBJ2-7
d_gene: NA
abundance: NA

CDR3nt: TGTGCCAGCAGCCCGTACAGGGTCTCCGTGTCGGCTTTCTTT
CDR3aa: CASSPYRVSVSAFF
v_gene: TRBV6-5
j_gene: TRBJ1-1
d_gene: NA
abundance: NA

CDR3nt: TGTGCCAGCAGTTTAATAGCGAGCACAGATACGCAGTATTTT
CDR3aa: CASSLIASTDTQYF
v_gene: TRBV12-3/TRBV12-4
j_gene: TRBJ2-3
d_gene: NA
abundance: NA

CDR3nt: TGTGCCAGCAGCTTGGACAGGGGGCTAGTGGGCTACACCTTC
CDR3aa: CASSLDRGLVGYTF
v_gene: TRBV7-2
j_gene: TRBJ1-2
d_gene: TRBD1
abundance: NA

CDR3nt: TGTGCCAGCAGTTTCTCACTAGCGGGAGAAGGGGATACGCAGTATTTT
CDR3aa: CASSFSLAGEGDTQYF
v_gene: TRBV12-3/TRBV12-4
j_gene: TRBJ2-3
d_gene: TRBD2
abundance: few

CDR3nt: TGTGCCAGCAGCTTCTCGGGAGACCGACAGGAAGCTCTCTTT
CDR3aa: CASSFSGDRQEALF
v_gene: TRBV7-4
j_gene: TRBJ1-1
d_gene: NA
abundance: once

CDR3nt: TGTGCCAGCAGCCCCTCTTCGGAATACCAGCCCCAGCATTTT
CDR3aa: CASSPSSEYQPQHF
v_gene: TRBV7-9
j_gene: TRBJ1-5
d_gene: NA
abundance: few

CDR3nt: TGTGCCAGCAGCTTAGGTACGGGACTAGCCTCCAATGAGCAGTTCTTC
CDR3aa: CASSLGTGLASNEQFF
v_gene: TRBV7-9
j_gene: TRBJ2-1
d_gene: TRBD2
abundance: few

CDR3nt: TGTGCCATCAGGGAAAGTCATAGCTCCTACGAGCAGTACTTC
CDR3aa: CAIRESHSSYEQYF
v_gene: TRBV10-3
j_gene: TRBJ2-7
d_gene: NA
abundance: NA

CDR3nt: TGCGCCAGCAGCCAAGTTGCCAGGAGCAATCAGCCCCAGCATTTT
CDR3aa: CASSQVARSNQPQHF
v_gene: TRBV4-1
j_gene: TRBJ1-5
d_gene: NA
abundance: once

CDR3nt: TGTGCCACCAGTGATTTGCGTCAGGGAGGCGAAAAACTGTTTTTT
CDR3aa: CATSDLRQGGEKLFF
v_gene: TRBV24-1
j_gene: TRBJ1-4
d_gene: NA
abundance: NA

CDR3nt: TGTGCCAGCAGCGAAGCCGGGACCACCCCGGTCGGCTACACCTTC
CDR3aa: CASSEAGTTPVGYTF
v_gene: TRBV7-2
j_gene: TRBJ1-2
d_gene: NA
abundance: few

CDR3nt: TGTGCCAGCAGTTTATTTCTAGCGGGGGACGATTACAATGAGCAGTTCTTC
CDR3aa: CASSLFLAGDDYNEQFF
v_gene: TRBV27
j_gene: TRBJ2-1
d_gene: TRBD2
abundance: few

CDR3nt: TGTGCCAGCAGTGAAGGCCCGGGGCCAAGCACAGATACGCAGTATTTT
CDR3aa: CASSEGPGPSTDTQYF
v_gene: TRBV6-1
j_gene: TRBJ2-3
d_gene: NA
abundance: NA

CDR3nt: TGTGCCATTTCCGGACAGGTAAATAGCAATCAGCCCCAGCATTTT
CDR3aa: CAISGQVNSNQPQHF
v_gene: TRBV19
j_gene: TRBJ1-5
d_gene: TRBD1
abundance: NA

CDR3nt: TGTGCCAGCTCACCTCAGGCAGGGGATGAAAAACTGTTTTTT
CDR3aa: CASSPQAGDEKLFF
v_gene: TRBV18
j_gene: TRBJ1-4
d_gene: NA
abundance: few

CDR3nt: TGTGCCAGCAGCTTAGATGGGGTTGAAGCTTTCTTT
CDR3aa: CASSLDGVEAFF
v_gene: TRBV7-9
j_gene: TRBJ1-1
d_gene: NA
abundance: few

CDR3nt: TGTGCCAGCAGCGGCCTGCGTTTGGGGGAGGGGTACTATGGCTACACCTTC
CDR3aa: CASSGLRLGEGYYGYTF
v_gene: TRBV7-6
j_gene: TRBJ1-2
d_gene: NA
abundance: few

CDR3nt: TGTGCCATCAGTGAGAGAGTAGCGGGAGGTTACGAGCAGTACTTC
CDR3aa: CAISERVAGGYEQYF
v_gene: TRBV10-3
j_gene: TRBJ2-7
d_gene: TRBD2
abundance: NA

CDR3nt: TGTGCCAGCAGCCTAACAGAGAGCTCCTACGAGCAGTACTTC
CDR3aa: CASSLTESSYEQYF
v_gene: TRBV4-2
j_gene: TRBJ2-7
d_gene: NA
abundance: few